Following are 20 T cell receptor beta chains from one sample sequenced in a study of cytomegalovirus exposure and HLA in healthy donors. PCR used 60 Vbeta primers and 13 Jbeta primers. Some clones are missing from TCRdb's copy, which holds only in-frame ones; the method was immunoSEQ multiplex PCR. Here the sample spans some 130,000 clones, around 70% being singletons. The sample was PBMCs. The receptors come from a human donor in good health.

A remark on this clone: The junction shows a germline mismatch at one end, possibly a read error. CDR3 DNA sequence: TGTGCCAGCAGCCTAGCGGCGGGGGCCTCCACAGATACGCAGTATTTT. Its translation is CASSLAAGASTDTQYF. The chain joins TRBV7-8 to TRBJ2-3; possible D gene TRBD2, 7 bases. This CDR3 region has 16 residues. CDR1 is SGHVS, CDR2 FQNEAQ, per germline. Together with reference TRBV7-8 and TRBJ2-3, the CDR3 gives the full variable domain: GAGVSQSPRYKVAKRGQDVALRCDPISGHVSLFWYQQALGQGPEFLTYFQNEAQLDKSGLPSDRFFAERPEGSVSTLKIQRTQQEDSAVYLCASSLAAGASTDTQYFGPGTRLTVL.

The sample holds one count of this clone. This chain joins TRBV30 and TRBJ1-1; D is undetermined. Germline CDR1 and CDR2: GTSNPN and SVGIG (reference sequence). The CDR3 spans 14 residues. The V gene lost 3 bases and the J gene lost 6 bases, with 17 bases spanning the gap. The CDR3 bases are TGTGCCTGGAGCGCAGGCTGGGCTGGGTCTGAAGCTTTCTTT. It is translated as CAWSAGWAGSEAFF.

The chain joins TRBV6-6 to TRBJ1-1, with D perhaps TRBD1 (6 bases). Germline V lookup: CDR1 MNHNY, CDR2 SVGAGI (reference sequence). CDR3 length: 15 amino acids. V gave up 7 bases and J gave up 4 bases, with 19 bases separating them. The CDR3 spells CASTHGGGLGTEAFF. DNA for the CDR3: TGTGCCAGCACCCACGGGGGGGGGCTAGGCACTGAAGCTTTCTTT.

V is TRBV7-6 and J is TRBJ1-2; D is uncertain. V lost 4 bases and J lost 5, with 17 bases in between. This CDR3 region has 15 residues. In germline, CDR1 is SGHVS, CDR2 FNYEAQ. The CDR3 sequence: CASSSGGGATYGYTF. CDR3 DNA: TGTGCCAGCAGCTCCGGCGGTGGAGCTACTTATGGCTACACCTTC.

The chain employs TRBV2 and TRBJ2-3; 12 nucleotides align to TRBD1. V shed 4 bases, J shed 5 bases, and the junction held 4 bases outside the gene matches. The CDR3 has 15 residues. From germline, CDR1 is SNHLY and CDR2 FYNNEI. CDR3 DNA sequence: TGTGCCAGCAGTGCCCGGGACAGGGGGCTAGATACGCAGTATTTT. It is translated as CASSARDRGLDTQYF.

This chain links TRBV7-8 with TRBJ1-1; D is ambiguous. This CDR3 is built from 15 residues. V was pared by 3 bases and J by 0 bases, with 11 bases between. Looked up from germline, CDR1 is SGHVS and CDR2 is FQNEAQ. CDR3 sequence: CASSFRTVMNTEAFF. The CDR3 DNA follows: TGTGCCAGCAGCTTTAGAACAGTCATGAACACTGAAGCTTTCTTT.

The J gene is TRBJ1-6, the V gene TRBV5-6; TRBD1 agrees at 8 bases. This CDR3 spans 14 amino acids. Trimming took 7 bases from V and 6 from J; bases not matched to a gene: 6. CDR1 and CDR2 from the germline V gene are SGHDT and YYEEEE. In nucleotides, the CDR3 is TGTGCCAGCGGGGCGGGGACAGGTAATTCACCCCTCCACTTT. It encodes CASGAGTGNSPLHF.

V is TRBV2 and J is TRBJ1-5; 9 bases align to TRBD1. Germline V gene data show CDR1 as SNHLY and CDR2 as FYNNEI. There are 14 residues in the CDR3. V lost 4 bases, J lost 5 bases, and 3 bases stayed unmatched. DNA of the CDR3: TGTGCCAGCAGTGCCGACAGGGGGGATCAGCCCCAGCATTTT. Residues: CASSADRGDQPQHF.

V gene TRBV13 combines with J gene TRBJ2-1; D unresolved. V lost 3 bases to trimming and J lost 7 bases, with 7 bases between them. The germline V gene encodes CDR1 PRHDT and CDR2 FYEKMQ (reference sequence). The CDR3 totals 12 residues. The CDR3, as DNA: TGTGCCAGCAGCTTCGCTAGGAATGAGCAGTTCTTC. Protein: CASSFARNEQFF.

The genes are TRBV19 and TRBJ1-2, with 9 bases matching TRBD1. V gave up 6 bases and J gave up 8 bases; unmatched junction bases: 10. This CDR3 has 14 residues. Per the germline V gene, CDR1 is LNHDA and CDR2 is SQIVND (reference sequence). CDR3 DNA sequence: TGTGCCAGTAGAACCGGGACAGGGATTGGAGGCTACACCTTC. It translates to CASRTGTGIGGYTF. The full variable domain, completed using reference TRBV19 and TRBJ1-2, is DGGITQSPKYLFRKEGQNVTLSCEQNLNHDAMYWYRQDPGQGLRLIYYSQIVNDFQKGDIAEGYSVSREKKESFPLTVTSAQKNPTAFYLCASRTGTGIGGYTFGSGTRLTVV.

This chain connects TRBV10-3 to TRBJ2-7; TRBD1 is a possible D gene (6 bases). Deletions cut 11 bases from V and 3 bases from J, with 20 bases between. The CDR3 has 14 residues. CDR1 ENHRY and CDR2 SYGVKD come from the germline V gene. CDR3 protein: CAAPPPGDNYEQYF. Here the CDR3 DNA reads TGTGCCGCACCCCCCCCCGGGGACAACTACGAGCAGTACTTC.

J is TRBJ2-7 and V is TRBV28, with TRBD2 matching over 13 bases. The germline V gene encodes CDR1 MDHEN and CDR2 SYDVKM. This CDR3 has 16 residues. After removal of 6 bases from V and 7 bases from J, the junction contained 12 bases not matched to a gene. The CDR3 is CASRLATSGRRREQYF. Here the CDR3 DNA reads TGTGCCAGCAGATTAGCGACTAGCGGGAGGCGAAGAGAGCAGTACTTC.

This clone has only one observation. V usage is TRBV2 and J usage is TRBJ1-1; TRBD1 agrees at 9 bases. Germline V lookup: CDR1 SNHLY, CDR2 FYNNEI. Trimming cost V 5 bases and J 4 bases; bases outside gene matches: 8. This CDR3 region has 15 residues. The CDR3 DNA reads as TGTGCCAGCAGTCGAACCGGGACAGGGCCCACTGAAGCTTTCTTT. This translates into CASSRTGTGPTEAFF.

The chain employs TRBV11-2 and TRBJ1-1; D not resolved. There are 13 residues in the CDR3. Trimming pared 3 bases from V and 3 bases from J, leaving 8 bases between. The germline V gene has CDR1 SGHAT and CDR2 FQNNGV. Here the CDR3 reads CASSLGGDTEAFF. As DNA, the CDR3 is TGTGCCAGCAGCTTGGGCGGGGACACTGAAGCTTTCTTT.

The chain employs TRBV4-1 and TRBJ2-1, with 8 bases aligning to TRBD2. Germline CDR1 is MGHRA and CDR2 is YSYEKL. The CDR3 has 17 amino acids. Germline trimming cut 1 base from V and 5 bases from J; bases unmatched to any gene: 10. The CDR3 region has the DNA TGCGCCAGCAGCCAAGCTCAACCGGGACTAGGTGACAATGAGCAGTTCTTC. Protein product: CASSQAQPGLGDNEQFF.

This rearrangement joins TRBV10-3 to TRBJ1-2, with 10 bases identical to TRBD1. Germline V gene sequence: CDR1 ENHRY, CDR2 SYGVKD. V dropped 5 bases and J dropped 5; count of bases not matched to a gene: 14. The CDR3 is made up of 17 amino acids. CDR3 amino acids: CAISFLDRGLPHYGYTF. The CDR3 region has the DNA TGTGCCATCAGTTTCCTTGACAGGGGGCTGCCCCATTATGGCTACACCTTC.

The chain employs TRBV5-6 and TRBJ2-7; D is ambiguous. The ends were cut back, 0 bases at V and 3 bases at J, with 19 bases in the middle. The length of the CDR3 is 17 residues. The germline V gene encodes CDR1 SGHDT and CDR2 YYEEEE. This chain's CDR3 is CASSLGLVSLTRYEQYF. The CDR3 region has the DNA TGTGCCAGCAGCTTGGGCTTGGTGAGCCTAACTCGCTACGAGCAGTACTTC.

CDR3 DNA sequence: TGTGCCAGTTCACTAGAATGGAACACCGGGGAGCTGTTTTTT. It yields the protein CASSLEWNTGELFF. The gene calls are TRBV6-5 and TRBJ2-2, with a tentative D call TRBD2 (5 bases). This CDR3 is 14 amino acids long. Trimming removed 9 bases at V and 1 base at J, with 12 bases between. Germline V gene data show CDR1 as MNHEY and CDR2 as SVGAGI.

The chain is built from TRBV19 and TRBJ1-3; tentatively, D is TRBD1 (5 bases). V lost 6 bases to trimming and J lost 0 bases, with 21 bases between them. CDR1 and CDR2 (germline): LNHDA, SQIVND (reference sequence). This CDR3 comprises 18 residues. The CDR3 spells CASRGGRGTSYSGNTIYF. As DNA, the CDR3 is TGTGCCAGTAGGGGCGGGAGGGGAACGTCCTACTCTGGAAACACCATATATTTT.

V and J are TRBV28 and TRBJ1-2; possibly TRBD1 for D (5 bases). CDR1 and CDR2 (germline): MDHEN, SYDVKM. The CDR3 is 13 amino acids. Trimming left V 7 bases short and J 5 bases short, with 14 bases between. The CDR3 nucleotides are TGTGCCAGCACCCCGCGGGGACCGTATGGCTACACCTTC. This encodes CASTPRGPYGYTF.